This T cell receptor (beta chain) emerged from a study of blood T cell repertoires in COVID-19. In the study overall: Collection of acute and convalescent COVID-19 samples took place in the United States, Italy and Spain. PBMCs, B-cell-depleted T cells, or T cells were the source of the cDNA or gDNA that made up the material.

The length of the CDR3 is 14 residues. Germline lookup yields CDR1 MNHEY and CDR2 SVGAGI. V was clipped by 5 bases and J by 2 bases; unmatched bases: 3. Of note for this clone: Other DNA sequences of this sample code for an identical CDR3.

Per the study methods: Scientists estimated how many nucleated cells there were by amplifying reference gene primers. Profiling relied on immunoSEQ multiplex PCR, and the TCRdb table lists in-frame clones only, not all of them. The V and J calls and the clone size are those of that table, but D and trimming were determined from the DNA. The table records 190,000 or so clones, around 86% of them present only once. This TCR derives from a man in his forties or fifties with active or convalescent COVID-19. Sample: peripheral blood. The V call is TRBV6-5, the J call TRBJ1-1, with 9 nucleotides matching TRBD1. CDR3 sequence: CASSRDRVNTEAFF. As DNA, the CDR3 is TGTGCCAGCAGTCGGGACAGGGTCAACACTGAAGCTTTCTTT.